This is a list of T cell receptor beta chains from one sample in a study of regulatory dendritic cells for organ transplantation. Repertoires were generated with immunoSEQ multiplex PCR, while TCRdb's copy carries only in-frame clones and drops some. The sample carries about 34,000 clones, approximately 91% recorded once. The material sequenced was naive CD4+ T cells from blood. The origin of the receptors is a human donor in good health. CDR3s include the opening cysteine and the closing phenylalanine or tryptophan. D genes are given only for firm matches. Only part of the rows carry a size: once, few, many, or a class if the clone is expanded.

v_gene: TRBV6-1; j_gene: TRBJ1-1; abundance: .; d_gene: .; CDR3nt: TGTGCCAGCAGTGAGGGGGTCGCGAACACTGAAGCTTTCTTT; CDR3aa: CASSEGVANTEAFF
v_gene: TRBV4-1; j_gene: TRBJ1-1; abundance: .; d_gene: TRBD1; CDR3nt: TGCGCCAGCAGCGAAAACAGGGGGTCTTTGAACACTGAAGCTTTCTTT; CDR3aa: CASSENRGSLNTEAFF
v_gene: TRBV2; j_gene: TRBJ2-3; abundance: .; d_gene: TRBD1; CDR3nt: TGTGCCAGCAGGGTACAGGGGAGCACAGATACGCAGTATTTT; CDR3aa: CASRVQGSTDTQYF
v_gene: TRBV2; j_gene: TRBJ1-6; abundance: .; d_gene: .; CDR3nt: TGTGCCAGCAGCGCAACAGGAAATTCACCCCTCCACTTT; CDR3aa: CASSATGNSPLHF
v_gene: TRBV6-1; j_gene: TRBJ1-5; abundance: .; d_gene: .; CDR3nt: TGTGCCAGCAGTGGGGCAGATTATAGCAATCAGCCCCAGCATTTT; CDR3aa: CASSGADYSNQPQHF
v_gene: TRBV4-1; j_gene: TRBJ1-5; abundance: .; d_gene: .; CDR3nt: TGCGCCAGCAGCCACTATGGGGGGAGGGACAATCAGCCCCAGCATTTT; CDR3aa: CASSHYGGRDNQPQHF
v_gene: TRBV6-6; j_gene: TRBJ2-1; abundance: .; d_gene: TRBD1; CDR3nt: TGTGCCAGCAGTTATGAGAGGGGGCGTTACAATGAGCAGTTCTTC; CDR3aa: CASSYERGRYNEQFF
v_gene: TRBV7-3; j_gene: TRBJ2-5; abundance: .; d_gene: TRBD2; CDR3nt: TGTGCCAGCACCAAACCCATCCCCTTAGCGGGGGTCCAAGAGACCCAGTACTTC; CDR3aa: CASTKPIPLAGVQETQYF
v_gene: TRBV6-6; j_gene: TRBJ1-5; abundance: once; d_gene: TRBD1; CDR3nt: TGTGCCAGCAGTAATGACAGGGTATATCAGCCCCAGCATTTT; CDR3aa: CASSNDRVYQPQHF
v_gene: TRBV5-4; j_gene: TRBJ2-3; abundance: .; d_gene: .; CDR3nt: TGTGCCAGCAGCTTGTCTATTGGGGGCTTCACAGATACGCAGTATTTT; CDR3aa: CASSLSIGGFTDTQYF
v_gene: TRBV6-5; j_gene: TRBJ1-2; abundance: .; d_gene: .; CDR3nt: TGTGCCAGCAGTTACGGGGTCTCTAACTATGGCTACACCTTC; CDR3aa: CASSYGVSNYGYTF
v_gene: TRBV25-1; j_gene: TRBJ2-7; abundance: .; d_gene: .; CDR3nt: TGTGCCAGCAGTGCACCAGCGGGTACCTACGAGCAGTACTTC; CDR3aa: CASSAPAGTYEQYF
v_gene: TRBV10-3; j_gene: TRBJ2-7; abundance: .; d_gene: .; CDR3nt: TGTGCAATTCGTGGTCCCTCCTACGAGCAGTACTTC; CDR3aa: CAIRGPSYEQYF
v_gene: TRBV30; j_gene: TRBJ1-2; abundance: .; d_gene: .; CDR3nt: TGTGCCTGGAGTGGACAGCCCTATGGCTACACCTTC; CDR3aa: CAWSGQPYGYTF
v_gene: TRBV18; j_gene: TRBJ2-1; abundance: .; d_gene: TRBD2; CDR3nt: TGTGCCAGCTCATACCCACCGGGGACTAGCGGGAGGAAGCAGTTCTTC; CDR3aa: CASSYPPGTSGRKQFF
v_gene: TRBV7-2; j_gene: TRBJ1-4; abundance: .; d_gene: .; CDR3nt: TGTGCCAGCAGCTTAGGGACAGTGGAAAAACTGTTTTTT; CDR3aa: CASSLGTVEKLFF
v_gene: TRBV30; j_gene: TRBJ1-4; abundance: .; d_gene: .; CDR3nt: TGTGCCTGGGGTGGGGATTCGACGGGCCCCATAACTAATGAAAAACTGTTTTTT; CDR3aa: CAWGGDSTGPITNEKLFF
v_gene: TRBV6-5; j_gene: TRBJ2-2; abundance: .; d_gene: .; CDR3nt: TGTGCCAGCAGCCGACAACTTAGCACCGGGGAGCTGTTTTTT; CDR3aa: CASSRQLSTGELFF
v_gene: TRBV11-3; j_gene: TRBJ2-2; abundance: once; d_gene: .; CDR3nt: TGTGCCAGCAGCTTGAGAAAGGCAGGCACGAACACCGGGGAGCTGTTTTTT; CDR3aa: CASSLRKAGTNTGELFF
v_gene: TRBV10-1; j_gene: TRBJ1-1; abundance: .; d_gene: .; CDR3nt: TGCGCCAGCAGTAGAGACATGAACACTGAAGCTTTCTTT; CDR3aa: CASSRDMNTEAFF
v_gene: TRBV13; j_gene: TRBJ2-2; abundance: .; d_gene: .; CDR3nt: TGTGCCAGCAGAGACTTGACGGGGGGCGGAATTGAAGCCGGGGAGCTGTTTTTT; CDR3aa: CASRDLTGGGIEAGELFF
v_gene: TRBV7-2; j_gene: TRBJ2-5; abundance: .; d_gene: .; CDR3nt: TGTGCCAGCAGCTTAGACTCGGGCCAAGAGACCCAGTACTTC; CDR3aa: CASSLDSGQETQYF
v_gene: TRBV5-1; j_gene: TRBJ2-1; abundance: once; d_gene: .; CDR3nt: TGCGCCAGCAGCTTGGCCAGGGGAGCGGGACCCAATGAGCAGTTCTTC; CDR3aa: CASSLARGAGPNEQFF
v_gene: TRBV6-5; j_gene: TRBJ2-6; abundance: .; d_gene: .; CDR3nt: TGTGCCAGCAGTTACTCGGGATTTCCTGGGGCCAACGTCCTGACTTTC; CDR3aa: CASSYSGFPGANVLTF
v_gene: TRBV10-3; j_gene: TRBJ1-2; abundance: .; d_gene: .; CDR3nt: TGTGCCATCAGTGAATCCTATGGCTACACCTTC; CDR3aa: CAISESYGYTF
v_gene: TRBV11-3; j_gene: TRBJ2-1; abundance: .; d_gene: TRBD2; CDR3nt: TGTGCCAGCAGCCATCTAGCGGGGGTCGACAATGAGCAGTTCTTC; CDR3aa: CASSHLAGVDNEQFF
v_gene: TRBV7-2; j_gene: TRBJ1-2; abundance: .; d_gene: .; CDR3nt: TGTGCCAGCCGGAAAAGGACCAACTATGGCTACACCTTC; CDR3aa: CASRKRTNYGYTF
v_gene: TRBV15; j_gene: TRBJ1-2; abundance: .; d_gene: .; CDR3nt: TGTGCCACCAGCAGGGACCCTGCCTCCGGCTATGGCTACACCTTC; CDR3aa: CATSRDPASGYGYTF
v_gene: TRBV4-1; j_gene: TRBJ1-5; abundance: once; d_gene: TRBD1; CDR3nt: TGCGCCAGCAGCCACCACAGGGGAAAGGTTTTTCAGCCCCAGCATTTT; CDR3aa: CASSHHRGKVFQPQHF
v_gene: TRBV6-1; j_gene: TRBJ2-7; abundance: .; d_gene: .; CDR3nt: TGTGCCAGCAGTGAACTTATGTCCGACCGGCGGGAGCAGTACTTC; CDR3aa: CASSELMSDRREQYF
v_gene: TRBV11-2; j_gene: TRBJ2-1; abundance: few; d_gene: .; CDR3nt: TGTGCCAGCAGCTTAGCGGGAAGCTCCTACAATGAGCAGTTCTTC; CDR3aa: CASSLAGSSYNEQFF
v_gene: TRBV7-6; j_gene: TRBJ2-7; abundance: .; d_gene: TRBD2; CDR3nt: TGTGCCAGCAGCTTAGCAGGGAGGGAAGCAAAGCAGTACTTC; CDR3aa: CASSLAGREAKQYF
v_gene: TRBV4-3; j_gene: TRBJ1-5; abundance: .; d_gene: .; CDR3nt: TGCGCCAGCAGCCAAGACCTGGGGGTAAGGCAGCCCCAGCATTTT; CDR3aa: CASSQDLGVRQPQHF
v_gene: TRBV19; j_gene: TRBJ1-2; abundance: .; d_gene: .; CDR3nt: TGTGCCAGTAGTATAGCAAAGGGGTATGGCTACACCTTC; CDR3aa: CASSIAKGYGYTF
v_gene: TRBV10-3; j_gene: TRBJ2-1; abundance: .; d_gene: TRBD1; CDR3nt: TGTGCCATCAGTGGTCCCGACAGGGGCGCCTTCAATGAGCAGTTCTTC; CDR3aa: CAISGPDRGAFNEQFF
v_gene: TRBV9; j_gene: TRBJ2-7; abundance: .; d_gene: TRBD1; CDR3nt: TGTGCCAGCAGCGTCTCGAGGGGGCGATCCTACGAGCAGTACTTC; CDR3aa: CASSVSRGRSYEQYF
v_gene: TRBV7-2; j_gene: TRBJ2-3; abundance: .; d_gene: TRBD2; CDR3nt: TGTGCCAGCAGCTGGGGGGCGGGGGGGCCAGGAGATACGCAGTATTTT; CDR3aa: CASSWGAGGPGDTQYF
v_gene: TRBV6-5; j_gene: TRBJ1-2; abundance: .; d_gene: TRBD1; CDR3nt: TGTGCCAGCCTGCCAGGGGGCGGCTATGGCTACACCTTC; CDR3aa: CASLPGGGYGYTF
v_gene: TRBV5-4; j_gene: TRBJ2-2; abundance: .; d_gene: TRBD2; CDR3nt: TGTGCCAGCAGCTCTGTAGCGGGGATAAACACCGGGGAGCTGTTTTTT; CDR3aa: CASSSVAGINTGELFF
v_gene: TRBV18; j_gene: TRBJ2-2; abundance: .; d_gene: .; CDR3nt: TGTGCCAGCTCACAACTGACTAGCACCGGGGAGCTGTTTTTT; CDR3aa: CASSQLTSTGELFF
v_gene: TRBV7-9; j_gene: TRBJ2-5; abundance: .; d_gene: .; CDR3nt: TGTGCCAGCAGCTTACCCCTTACCCGAGAGACCCAGTACTTC; CDR3aa: CASSLPLTRETQYF
v_gene: TRBV18; j_gene: TRBJ2-5; abundance: .; d_gene: .; CDR3nt: TGTGCCAGCTCCCACCTTTTGTTTCCGGTAAAAGAAGAGACCCAGTACTTC; CDR3aa: CASSHLLFPVKEETQYF
v_gene: TRBV19; j_gene: TRBJ2-7; abundance: .; d_gene: .; CDR3nt: TGTGCCAGTAGTACAGACAGAAACTCCTACGAGCAGTACTTC; CDR3aa: CASSTDRNSYEQYF
v_gene: TRBV9; j_gene: TRBJ2-1; abundance: .; d_gene: TRBD2; CDR3nt: TGTGCCAGCAGCGTAACTAGCGGGGGTAACAATGAGCAGTTCTTC; CDR3aa: CASSVTSGGNNEQFF
v_gene: TRBV7-6; j_gene: TRBJ1-5; abundance: .; d_gene: .; CDR3nt: TGTGCCAGCAGCTTTTACAATCAGCCCCAGCATTTT; CDR3aa: CASSFYNQPQHF
v_gene: TRBV28; j_gene: TRBJ2-1; abundance: once; d_gene: TRBD2; CDR3nt: TGTGCCAGCAGAAAAGCCGGGACTAGCGGCGACAATGAGCAGTTCTTC; CDR3aa: CASRKAGTSGDNEQFF
v_gene: TRBV4-2; j_gene: TRBJ1-2; abundance: .; d_gene: .; CDR3nt: TGTGCCAGCAGCCAAGATGACAGACAACATCGCACCTTC; CDR3aa: CASSQDDRQHRTF
v_gene: TRBV5-1; j_gene: TRBJ1-2; abundance: .; d_gene: TRBD1; CDR3nt: TGCGCCAGCAGCTCCGGACAGGCCTCTAACTATGGCTACACCTTC; CDR3aa: CASSSGQASNYGYTF
v_gene: TRBV10-3; j_gene: TRBJ2-7; abundance: .; d_gene: TRBD2; CDR3nt: TGTGCCATCAGTGAGTCTCAACTAGCGGGAGTAGGGGAGCAGTACTTC; CDR3aa: CAISESQLAGVGEQYF